The T cell receptor beta chain described here comes from a study of blood T cell repertoires in COVID-19. Study at large: T cells, B-cell-depleted T cells, or PBMCs supplied cDNA or gDNA.

Clones were sequenced by immunoSEQ multiplex PCR, and TCRdb holds only the in-frame ones, with some missing. The table includes about 240,000 clones, 87% detected once. In terms of age and location, participants ranged from about 18 to 100 years and lived in fewer than 30 US areas. Grouping used clinical history reported by participants in a survey and questionnaire. With 4 bases clipped from V and 13 bases from J, the junction kept 7 bases outside the gene matches. Germline values: CDR1 SGHRS, CDR2 YFSETQ. This CDR3 contains 13 residues. This sequence joins TRBV5-1 and TRBJ2-1, with TRBD1 matching over 11 bases. The TCR was taken from a woman in her twenties or thirties with acute COVID-19. The specimen was PBMCs or T cells enriched from blood (not recorded which). The CDR3 sequence is CASSPRDRGNQFF. As DNA, the CDR3 is TGCGCCAGCAGCCCCCGGGACAGGGGGAACCAGTTCTTC. Together with reference TRBV5-1 and TRBJ2-1, the CDR3 gives the full variable domain: KAGVTQTPRYLIKTRGQQVTLSCSPISGHRSVSWYQQTPGQGLQFLFEYFSETQRNKGNFPGRFSGRQFSNSRSEMNVSTLELGDSALYLCASSPRDRGNQFFGPGTRLTVL.